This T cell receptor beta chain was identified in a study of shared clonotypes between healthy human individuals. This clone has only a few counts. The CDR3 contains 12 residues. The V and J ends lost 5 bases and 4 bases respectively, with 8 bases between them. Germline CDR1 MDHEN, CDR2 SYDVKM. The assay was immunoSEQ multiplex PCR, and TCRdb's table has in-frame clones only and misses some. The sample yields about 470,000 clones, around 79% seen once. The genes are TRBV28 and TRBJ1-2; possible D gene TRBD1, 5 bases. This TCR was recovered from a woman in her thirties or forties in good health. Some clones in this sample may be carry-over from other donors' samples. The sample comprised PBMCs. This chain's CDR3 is CASSPGFYGYTF. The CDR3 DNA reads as TGTGCCAGCAGTCCAGGGTTCTATGGCTACACCTTC.